This record covers a single T cell receptor beta chain. Its specificity is not known. The source of the sample is a study of vaccination and CD4 T cells after COVID-19. The wider study: The convalescent population consisted of six males and four females, two of whom were of Hispanic ethnicity. A median of 101 days (range 35 to 161) separated diagnosis from post-COVID sampling. Researchers treated cells with overlapping spike peptides taken from SARS-CoV-2, HCoV-NL63, HCoV-OC43 and HCoV-229E.

The treatment here: approximately nine-day PBMC culture with coronavirus spike peptide pools or control peptides (ViraFEST assay). Cultured CD4+ T-cell DNA underwent Oncomine TCR Beta short-read sequencing. A single record per CDR3 protein comes from TCRdb applying MiXCR to the PCR reads. The sample has some 25,000 distinct CDR3 sequences, about half seen once; the top ten hold roughly 6.1%. The material sequenced was CD4+ T cells from blood, cultured in vitro. The sequence derives from a human donor who had recovered from COVID-19.

The CDR3 DNA follows: TGTGCCAGCAGCTTATCCTCTGGGGGGAACACTGAAGCTTTCTTT. Residues: CASSLSSGGNTEAFF. V is TRBV7-3 and J is TRBJ1-1; the D gene is possibly TRBD1 (5 bases). Trimming cost V 2 bases and J 1 base, with 11 bases left between them. The CDR3 sequence is 15 residues long. Germline assignment: CDR1 SGHTA and CDR2 FQGTGA. The full variable domain, rest sourced from reference TRBV7-3 and TRBJ1-1, is GAGVSQTPSNKVTEKGKYVELRCDPISGHTALYWYRQSLGQGPEFLIYFQGTGAADDSGLPNDRFFAVRPEGSVSTLKIQRTERGDSAVYLCASSLSSGGNTEAFFGQGTRLTVV.